These 3 T cell receptor beta chains share one sample of origin, sequenced in a study of shared clonotypes between healthy human individuals. Naive CD8 cells, CD45RO-negative and positively selected for CCR7, excluded terminally differentiated effector memory CD45RA+ cells. Here immunoSEQ multiplex PCR was the method, and the copy in TCRdb shows in-frame clones only, minus some. The sample consists of about 680,000 clones, roughly 94% of them appearing once. Sequencing input: naive CD8+ T cells sorted from blood. The receptor source for this set is a man aged 25 to 40 in good health.

The V and J genes are TRBV11-2 and TRBJ2-3, with D perhaps matching TRBD1 or TRBD2 (5 bases each). CDR1 SGHAT and CDR2 FQNNGV come from the germline V gene. Trimming stripped 3 bases from V and 0 bases from J, with 7 bases between. This CDR3 contains 14 residues. CDR3 sequence reads: CASSFGDSTDTQYF. The CDR3 DNA sequence: TGTGCCAGCAGCTTCGGGGACAGCACAGATACGCAGTATTTT.

The V and J genes are TRBV5-5 and TRBJ1-1, with unresolved D. The CDR3 has 14 amino acids. V was shortened by 0 bases and J by 7 bases, with 13 bases between the two germline ends. Germline V gene lookup returns CDR1 SGHKS and CDR2 YYEKEE (reference sequence). CDR3 in DNA: TGTGCCAGCAGCTTGGCCTTGACACATCGTGAAGCTTTCTTT. Its translation: CASSLALTHREAFF.

The gene calls are TRBV14 and TRBJ2-1; 8 bases fit TRBD2. The CDR3 totals 15 residues. Germline V gene lookup returns CDR1 SGHDN and CDR2 FVKESK. The J segment lost 4 bases and the V segment lost 3 bases, leaving 5 bases of the junction unmatched. CDR3 DNA sequence: TGTGCCAGCAGCCATACACTAGCGGCGTACAATGAGCAGTTCTTC. The encoded protein is CASSHTLAAYNEQFF. Looking up the rest from reference TRBV14 and TRBJ2-1 gives the full variable domain: EAGVTQFPSHSVIEKGQTVTLRCDPISGHDNLYWYRRVMGKEIKFLLHFVKESKQDESGMPNNRFLAERTGGTYSTLKVQPAELEDSGVYFCASSHTLAAYNEQFFGPGTRLTVL.